This is a list of T cell receptor beta chains from one sample in a study of shared T cell receptors in the human thymus. The repertoire was sequenced with immunoSEQ multiplex PCR; TCRdb's copy has only in-frame clones and lacks some. This table has about 730,000 clones, 80% to 90% appearing once. Separately, the same data were catalogued under a study of human thymus T cells.

The sequenced sample was thymocytes. The source is a girl less than two years old with a congenital heart defect. The CDR3 runs from the conserved cysteine through the conserved F or W. D genes are given only for firm matches. Part of the rows lack a size; the others show once, few, many or a class for expanded clones.

len | abundance | j_gene | d_gene | v_gene | CDR3aa | CDR3nt
15 | NA | TRBJ1-2 | NA | TRBV6-5 | CASNKHRAGVDGYTF | TGTGCCAGCAACAAACATCGCGCAGGGGTCGATGGCTACACCTTC
14 | NA | TRBJ1-1 | NA | TRBV27 | CASSPRARNTEAFF | TGTGCCAGCAGCCCCAGGGCGAGAAACACTGAAGCTTTCTTT
15 | NA | TRBJ1-1 | NA | TRBV25-1 | CASRYTGTPNTEAFF | TGTGCCAGCAGATACACCGGGACACCCAACACTGAAGCTTTCTTT
16 | NA | TRBJ2-7 | TRBD2 | TRBV7-9 | CASSLAQPAGLYEQYF | TGTGCCAGCAGCTTAGCGCAGCCAGCGGGGCTCTACGAGCAGTACTTC
17 | NA | TRBJ2-2 | TRBD2 | TRBV28 | CASRPRLAGGLGRELFF | TGTGCCAGCAGGCCCCGACTAGCGGGGGGACTGGGGAGGGAGCTGTTTTTT
17 | NA | TRBJ1-1 | TRBD1 | TRBV15 | CATSSPRGYRGTPEAFF | TGTGCCACCAGCTCCCCAAGGGGCTACAGGGGAACTCCTGAAGCTTTCTTT
17 | NA | TRBJ2-5 | TRBD2 | TRBV7-7 | CASSKELTGTSQQTQYF | TGTGCTAGCAGCAAGGAATTAACCGGGACTAGCCAACAGACCCAGTACTTC
14 | NA | TRBJ1-1 | NA | TRBV7-2 | CASSEPGMNTEAFF | TGTGCCAGCAGCGAACCAGGGATGAACACTGAAGCTTTCTTT
14 | NA | TRBJ2-5 | NA | TRBV5-1 | CASSLVQGWETQYF | TGCGCCAGCAGCTTGGTTCAGGGGTGGGAGACCCAGTACTTC
16 | NA | TRBJ2-6 | NA | TRBV10-3 | CAISGGRDSGANVLTF | TGTGCCATCAGTGGAGGCAGGGACTCTGGGGCCAACGTCCTGACTTTC
15 | NA | TRBJ2-3 | NA | TRBV4-1 | CASSQGQDFTDTQYF | TGCGCCAGCAGCCAAGGCCAGGACTTTACAGATACGCAGTATTTT
15 | NA | TRBJ2-1 | TRBD2 | TRBV4-3 | CASSQRGGFYNEQFF | TGCGCCAGCAGCCAACGGGGGGGCTTTTACAATGAGCAGTTCTTC
13 | NA | TRBJ1-2 | NA | TRBV14 | CASSQGLAGGYTF | TGTGCCAGCAGCCAAGGACTGGCAGGGGGCTACACCTTC
12 | NA | TRBJ1-2 | NA | TRBV5-4 | CASSGERRGYTF | TGTGCCAGCAGCGGGGAGAGGCGAGGCTACACCTTC
18 | NA | TRBJ1-5 | NA | TRBV4-3 | CASSQEATLGGGNQPQHF | TGCGCCAGCAGCCAAGAAGCGACCCTTGGTGGAGGCAATCAGCCCCAGCATTTT
15 | NA | TRBJ2-4 | TRBD1 | TRBV14 | CASSLKTGGQNIQYF | TGTGCCAGCAGCCTAAAGACAGGGGGGCAAAACATTCAGTACTTC
16 | once | TRBJ2-7 | NA | TRBV7-2 | CASSLGVSGAYYEQYF | TGTGCCAGCAGCTTAGGAGTTAGCGGAGCTTACTACGAGCAGTACTTC